The entry below describes one TCR beta chain. This CDR3 comprises 13 residues. Germline loops: CDR1 MNHEY, CDR2 SVGEGT. V gave up 7 bases and J gave up 4 bases, with 13 bases separating them. A TCRbeta library incorporating unique molecular identifiers was prepared. TCRdb recomputed calls from the PCR reads with MiXCR, one row per CDR3 protein. The sample holds about 230,000 distinct CDR3 sequences, around 12% seen once. The sample is drawn from a study of T-cell reconstitution after alpha-beta-depleted transplantation in children. The V and J genes are TRBV6-2 or TRBV6-3 and TRBJ1-2; D is undetermined. The sequences come from PBMCs from the stem cell graft donor, collected from the stem cell graft. The TCR comes from a human donor who donated a stem cell graft to a child with acute lymphoblastic leukemia. CDR3 bases: TGTGCCAGCACCCAGGACGGCCTCTATGGCTACACCTTC. It is translated as CASTQDGLYGYTF.